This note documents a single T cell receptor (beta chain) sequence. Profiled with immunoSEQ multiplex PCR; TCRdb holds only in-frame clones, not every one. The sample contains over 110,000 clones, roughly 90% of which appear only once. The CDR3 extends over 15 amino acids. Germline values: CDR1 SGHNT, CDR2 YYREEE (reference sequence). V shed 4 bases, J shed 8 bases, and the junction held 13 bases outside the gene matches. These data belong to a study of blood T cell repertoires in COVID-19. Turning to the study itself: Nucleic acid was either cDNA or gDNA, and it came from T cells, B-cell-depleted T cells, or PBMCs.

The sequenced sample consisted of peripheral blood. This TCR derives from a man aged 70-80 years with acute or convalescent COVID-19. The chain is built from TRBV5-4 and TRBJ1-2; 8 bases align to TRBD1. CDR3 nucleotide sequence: TGTGCCAGCAGCCCTGGAGTGACAGGGGTTGGGGGCTACACCTTC. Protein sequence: CASSPGVTGVGGYTF.